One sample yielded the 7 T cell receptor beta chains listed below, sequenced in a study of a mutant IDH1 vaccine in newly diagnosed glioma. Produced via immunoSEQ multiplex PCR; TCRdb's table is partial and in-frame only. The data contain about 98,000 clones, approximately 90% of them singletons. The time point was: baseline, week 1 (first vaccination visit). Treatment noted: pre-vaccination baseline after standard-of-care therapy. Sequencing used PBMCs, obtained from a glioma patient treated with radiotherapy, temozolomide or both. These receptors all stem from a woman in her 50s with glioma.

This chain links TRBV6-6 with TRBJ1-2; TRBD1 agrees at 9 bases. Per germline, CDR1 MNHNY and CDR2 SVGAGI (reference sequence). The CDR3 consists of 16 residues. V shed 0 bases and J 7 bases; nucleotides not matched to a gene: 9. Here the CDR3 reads CASSYSTGGPSPGYTF. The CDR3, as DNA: TGTGCCAGCAGTTACTCGACAGGGGGACCGTCTCCTGGCTACACCTTC.

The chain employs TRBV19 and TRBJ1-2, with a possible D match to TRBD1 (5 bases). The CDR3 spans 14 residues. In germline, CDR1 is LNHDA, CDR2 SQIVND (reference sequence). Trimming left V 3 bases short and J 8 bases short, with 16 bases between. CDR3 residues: CASSITGQGSGYTF. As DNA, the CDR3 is TGTGCCAGTAGTATCACAGGACAAGGAAGCGGCTACACCTTC.

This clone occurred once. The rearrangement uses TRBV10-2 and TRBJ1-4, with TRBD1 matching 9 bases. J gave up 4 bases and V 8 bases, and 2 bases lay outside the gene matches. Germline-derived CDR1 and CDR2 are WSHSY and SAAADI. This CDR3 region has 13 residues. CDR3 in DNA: TGCGCCAGCCGGGACAGGGTTAATGAAAAACTGTTTTTT. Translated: CASRDRVNEKLFF.

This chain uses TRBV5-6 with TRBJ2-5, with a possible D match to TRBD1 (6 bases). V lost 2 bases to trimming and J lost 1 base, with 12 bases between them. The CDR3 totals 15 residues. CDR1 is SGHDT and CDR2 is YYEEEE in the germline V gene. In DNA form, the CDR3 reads TGTGCCAGCAGCTTCAGGGGACGGGGCCAAGAGACCCAGTACTTC. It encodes CASSFRGRGQETQYF.

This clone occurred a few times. The DNA of the CDR3 is TGTGCCACCCTCTGGGTACAGAGATATTGGGGTTACGGCTACACCTTC. It encodes CATLWVQRYWGYGYTF. V and J are TRBV7-4 and TRBJ1-2, with unresolved D. V was pared by 10 bases and J by 8 bases, with 29 bases between. This CDR3 contains 16 residues. From germline, CDR1 is SGHVT and CDR2 SQSDAQ. The full variable domain, with the rest looked up from reference TRBV7-4 and TRBJ1-2, is GAGVSQSPRYKVAKRGRDVALRCDSISGHVTLYWYRQTLGQGSEVLTYSQSDAQRDKSGRPSGRFSAERPERSVSTLKIQRTEQGDSAVYLCATLWVQRYWGYGYTFGSGTRLTVV.

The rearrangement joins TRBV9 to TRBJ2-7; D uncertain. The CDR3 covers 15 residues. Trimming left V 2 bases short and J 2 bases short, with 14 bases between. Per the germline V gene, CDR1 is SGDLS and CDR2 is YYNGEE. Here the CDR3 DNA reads TGTGCCAGCAGCGTCGGCGTTAAACAAGCCTACGAGCAGTACTTC. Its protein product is CASSVGVKQAYEQYF.

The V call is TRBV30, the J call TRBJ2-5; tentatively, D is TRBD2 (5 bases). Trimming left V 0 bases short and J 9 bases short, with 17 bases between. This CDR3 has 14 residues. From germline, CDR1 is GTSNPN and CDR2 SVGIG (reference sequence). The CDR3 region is CAWSVPPGSMAQYF. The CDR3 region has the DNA TGTGCCTGGAGTGTACCCCCGGGGAGCATGGCCCAGTACTTC.